This T cell receptor beta chain was sequenced in a study of long-term antiretroviral therapy in people with HIV. Sequencing used immunoSEQ v3.0 at survey level. Here immunoSEQ multiplex PCR was the method, and the copy in TCRdb shows in-frame clones only, minus some. The data contain 26,000 or so clones, about 93% of them seen just once; the ten biggest clones take up 10% to 13%. Germline V CDR1 and CDR2: SGHDN, FVKESK. The CDR3 runs to 14 residues. The V gene lost 6 bases and the J gene lost 7 bases, with 15 bases spanning the gap. Sequenced here: unsorted PBMCs, sampled 6.2 years after starting antiretroviral therapy. This TCR derives from a man aged 40-50 years with HIV. The chain has TRBV14 and TRBJ2-2; D is tentatively TRBD1 or TRBD2 (5 bases each). The CDR3 sequence: CASSLGEGVGELFF. As DNA, the CDR3 is TGTGCCAGCAGTCTCGGGGAAGGGGTCGGGGAGCTGTTTTTT.